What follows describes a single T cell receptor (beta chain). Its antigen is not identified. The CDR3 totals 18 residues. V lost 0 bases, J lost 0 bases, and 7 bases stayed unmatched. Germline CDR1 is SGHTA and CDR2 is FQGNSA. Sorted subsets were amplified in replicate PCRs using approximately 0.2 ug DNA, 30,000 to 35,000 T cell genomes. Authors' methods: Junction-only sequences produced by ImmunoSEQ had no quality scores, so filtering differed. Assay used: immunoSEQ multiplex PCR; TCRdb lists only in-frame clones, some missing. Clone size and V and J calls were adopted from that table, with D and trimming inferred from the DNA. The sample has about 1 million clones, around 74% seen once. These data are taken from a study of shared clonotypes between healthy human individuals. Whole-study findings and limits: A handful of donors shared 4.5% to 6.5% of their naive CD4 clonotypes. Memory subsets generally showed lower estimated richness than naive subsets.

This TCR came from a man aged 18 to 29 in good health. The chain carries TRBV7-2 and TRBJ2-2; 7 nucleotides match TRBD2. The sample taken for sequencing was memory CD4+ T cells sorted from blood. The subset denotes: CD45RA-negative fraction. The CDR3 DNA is TGTGCCAGCAGCTTAGCGCCTAGCGGACCACCGAACACCGGGGAGCTGTTTTTT. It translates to CASSLAPSGPPNTGELFF. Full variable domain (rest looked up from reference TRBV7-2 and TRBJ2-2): GAGVSQSPSNKVTEKGKDVELRCDPISGHTALYWYRQSLGQGLEFLIYFQGNSAPDKSGLPSDRFSAERTGGSVSTLTIQRTQQEDSAVYLCASSLAPSGPPNTGELFFGEGSRLTVL.